The subject of this entry is one TCR beta chain. Its antigen is still unknown. Mixed chimerism was transient after nonmyeloablative marrow transplants from related graft donors. Unstimulated regulatory T cells (CD4+CD25+CD127-), CD4+CD25- non-regulatory cells, CD4 and CD8 cells were FACS-sorted from thawed PBMCs. Trimming removed 3 bases from V and 0 bases from J, with 11 bases in between. The CDR3 runs to 16 residues. Germline CDR1 and CDR2: SGHTA and FQGTGA. Using immunoSEQ multiplex PCR, the repertoire was profiled, and TCRdb retains in-frame clones only, with some absent. The profile covers 74,000 or so clones, with roughly 90% appearing a single time and 1.5% to 2% taken by the ten largest. The sample is drawn from a study of Tregs in tolerant kidney transplant recipients. Study findings and constraints: In tolerant patients, donor-specific Tregs outgrew total Tregs, suggesting antigen-driven expansion. No direct test of biological reproducibility was done here.

This receptor was identified in a human patient who received a combined kidney and bone marrow transplant. The graft donor may be the source of some T cells. The chain employs TRBV7-3 and TRBJ2-2; D not certain. The sample consisted of CD4+ T cells from blood (PBMCs), taken 24 months after the transplant. The CDR3 spells CASSFGYSTNTGELFF. CDR3 nucleotides: TGTGCCAGCAGCTTTGGCTACAGTACGAACACCGGGGAGCTGTTTTTT.